Each of the 11 T cell receptor beta chains below was sequenced from the same sample in a study of naive CD8 T cells in extremely preterm neonates (dated by TCRdb to 2017 to 2019). Library preparation employed the immunoSEQ multiplex PCR assay. TCRdb mirrors the immuneACCESS table, restricted to in-frame sequences. Some clones are absent from its copies; in checked studies, under half trace to an unresolved V gene, and the reason for the others is unknown. Here the sample has 4,900 or so clones; almost 98% occur a single time. Roughly 0.5% of the sample is taken by the ten largest. Term cord blood came from a few elective full-term cesarean deliveries at roughly 36-41 weeks of gestation, without labor or rupture of membranes. Sequenced: naive CD8+ T cells from cord blood. The receptors shown here come from a newborn in good health.

V is TRBV4-3 and J is TRBJ2-7, with 14 bases identical to TRBD2. The CDR3 runs 16 residues. Germline V gene data show CDR1 as LGHNA and CDR2 as YSLEER. J gave up 4 bases and V 4 bases, and 6 bases lay outside the gene matches. The DNA of the CDR3 is TGCGCCAGCAGCCCAGGACTAGCGGGGGGTTTATACGAGCAGTACTTC. Its protein is CASSPGLAGGLYEQYF.

This sequence joins TRBV27 and TRBJ2-7; perhaps TRBD2 as D (6 bases). V lost 6 bases and J 2 bases, leaving 17 bases between the germline ends. Germline V gene sequence: CDR1 MNHEY, CDR2 SMNVEV (reference sequence). The CDR3 has 15 amino acids. DNA of the CDR3: TGTGCCAGCAGCCCCGGGGCGGGGTACCCCTACGAGCAGTACTTC. This gives the protein CASSPGAGYPYEQYF.

The chain has TRBV5-6 and TRBJ2-7; D possibly corresponds to TRBD1 (6 bases). Germline CDR1 reads SGHDT; CDR2 reads YYEEEE. The CDR3 has 14 amino acids. Between the trimmed V and J ends, which lost 9 bases and 5 bases, there was a span of 21 bases. CDR3: CATWGRDNPDEQYF. The CDR3 region has the DNA TGTGCCACCTGGGGACGGGACAATCCTGACGAGCAGTACTTC.

The chain carries TRBV4-1 and TRBJ2-1; D is unresolved. The CDR3 covers 13 residues. CDR1 and CDR2 (germline): MGHRA, YSYEKL. V was pared by 0 bases and J by 3 bases, with 3 bases between. The CDR3 coding sequence is TGCGCCAGCAGCCAAGATAACTACAATGAGCAGTTCTTC. Its translation is CASSQDNYNEQFF.

To note about this clone: Other nucleotide sequences in the sample specify the same CDR3. This chain joins TRBV5-5 and TRBJ1-6; D unresolved. Trimming removed 2 bases from V and 2 bases from J, with 14 bases in between. The CDR3 contains 17 residues. The germline V gene has CDR1 SGHKS and CDR2 YYEKEE (reference sequence). This CDR3 reads CASSFILDPTYNSPLHF. In DNA, the CDR3 is TGTGCCAGCAGCTTTATTCTAGATCCCACCTATAATTCACCCCTCCACTTT. Drawing the rest from reference TRBV5-5 and TRBJ1-6, the complete variable domain is DAGVTQSPTHLIKTRGQQVTLRCSPISGHKSVSWYQQVLGQGPQFIFQYYEKEERGRGNFPDRFSARQFPNYSSELNVNALLLGDSALYLCASSFILDPTYNSPLHFGNGTRLTVT.

The chain recombines TRBV18 with TRBJ1-4, with 9 bases identical to TRBD1. Germline trimming cut 5 bases from V and 5 bases from J; bases unmatched to any gene: 6. Germline V gene sequence: CDR1 KGHSH, CDR2 LQKENI. The CDR3 loop spans 15 amino acids. In DNA form, the CDR3 reads TGTGCCAGCTCATCACAGGGGGCTGTGAATGAAAAACTGTTTTTT. Protein: CASSSQGAVNEKLFF.

The rearrangement links TRBV9 to TRBJ1-3; D uncertain. V gave up 0 bases and J gave up 4 bases, with 8 bases separating them. The germline CDR1 and CDR2 sequences are SGDLS and YYNGEE. The CDR3 has 14 amino acids. Here the CDR3 DNA reads TGTGCCAGCAGCGTAGAGTGGGAGGGAAACACCATATATTTT. It is translated as CASSVEWEGNTIYF.

The V gene is TRBV5-1, the J gene TRBJ2-1, with D possibly being TRBD2 (7 bases). V was cut by 4 bases and J by 10 bases, with 27 bases left in between. Germline V gives CDR1 SGHRS, CDR2 YFSETQ. The CDR3 spans 17 residues. CDR3 DNA: TGCGCCAGCAGCCCGGGACCGACTAGGGGGGGCGCGGAAGAGCAGTTCTTC. Its protein product is CASSPGPTRGGAEEQFF.

The chain uses TRBV11-2 and TRBJ1-1; D unclear. With 2 bases removed from V and 2 bases from J, the gap between germline ends came to 6 bases. Germline CDR1 and CDR2: SGHAT and FQNNGV. The CDR3 spans 13 residues. The CDR3 region is CASSLSTNTEAFF. CDR3 sequence (DNA): TGTGCCAGCAGCTTAAGCACTAACACTGAAGCTTTCTTT.

V gene TRBV28 combines with J gene TRBJ2-3, with TRBD2 matching 16 bases. This CDR3 comprises 18 residues. The trim removed 6 bases at V and 1 base at J, leaving 7 bases unmatched. In germline, CDR1 is MDHEN, CDR2 SYDVKM. DNA of the CDR3: TGTGCCAGCAGGCAGGGACTAGCGGGGGGGCTAGGCACAGATACGCAGTATTTT. This gives the protein CASRQGLAGGLGTDTQYF.

This rearrangement joins TRBV10-2 to TRBJ2-4, with D unresolved. This CDR3 spans 17 amino acids. V was shortened by 4 bases and J by 0 bases, with 16 bases between the two germline ends. Germline V CDR1 and CDR2: WSHSY, SAAADI. CDR3 sequence: CASSGVIASLAKNIQYF. The DNA of the CDR3 is TGCGCCAGCAGTGGGGTTATAGCTAGTTTAGCCAAAAACATTCAGTACTTC.